This T cell receptor beta chain derives from a study of post-analysis software for immune sequencing data. Researchers reported that TCR beta cDNA libraries carried unique molecular identifiers. One entry per CDR3 protein results from TCRdb running MiXCR on the PCR reads. The table includes about 160,000 distinct CDR3 sequences, under 40% detected once. Study-wide results and limits: Among multiple sclerosis patients, normalized Chao1 diversity was significantly below that of controls.

Remarks on this clonotype: Its antigen remains unidentified.

The sequencing here drew on blood, taken after autologous hematopoietic stem cell transplantation. The source is a girl under 18 with multiple sclerosis.

The CDR3, as DNA: TGCAGCGTTGATTTTCCTGAGCAGTTCTTC. This gives the protein CSVDFPEQFF. This chain joins TRBV29-1 and TRBJ2-1, with D unresolved. Germline V lookup: CDR1 SQVTM, CDR2 ANQGSEA. This CDR3 has 10 residues. Deletions cut 3 bases from V and 9 bases from J, with 6 bases between.